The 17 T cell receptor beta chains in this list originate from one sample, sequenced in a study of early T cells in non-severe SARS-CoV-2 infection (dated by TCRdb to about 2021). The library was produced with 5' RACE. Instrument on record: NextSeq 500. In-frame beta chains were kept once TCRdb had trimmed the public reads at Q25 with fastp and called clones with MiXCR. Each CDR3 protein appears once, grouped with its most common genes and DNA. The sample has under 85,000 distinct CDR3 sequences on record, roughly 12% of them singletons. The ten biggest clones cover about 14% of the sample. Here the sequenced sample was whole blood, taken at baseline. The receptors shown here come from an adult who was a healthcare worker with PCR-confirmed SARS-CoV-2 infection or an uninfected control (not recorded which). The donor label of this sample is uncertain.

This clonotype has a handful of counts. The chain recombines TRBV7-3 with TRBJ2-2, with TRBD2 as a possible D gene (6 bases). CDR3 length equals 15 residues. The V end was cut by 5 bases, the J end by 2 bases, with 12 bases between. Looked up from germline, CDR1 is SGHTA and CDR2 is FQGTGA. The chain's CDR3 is CASSRGGSNTGELFF. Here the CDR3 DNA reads TGTGCCAGCAGCCGAGGAGGGTCTAACACCGGGGAGCTGTTTTTT.

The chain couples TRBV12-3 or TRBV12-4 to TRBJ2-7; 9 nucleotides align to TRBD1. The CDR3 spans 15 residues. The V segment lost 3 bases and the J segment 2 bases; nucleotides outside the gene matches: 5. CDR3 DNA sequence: TGTGCCAGCAGTTTGACCCGGACAGGGGCCTACGAGCAGTACTTC. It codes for CASSLTRTGAYEQYF.

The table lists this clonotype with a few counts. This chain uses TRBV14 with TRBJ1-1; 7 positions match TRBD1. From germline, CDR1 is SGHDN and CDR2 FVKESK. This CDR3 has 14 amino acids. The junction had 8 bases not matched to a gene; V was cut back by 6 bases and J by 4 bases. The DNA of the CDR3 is TGTGCCAGCAGTTTCAGGGGGGTAGTCACTGAAGCTTTCTTT. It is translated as CASSFRGVVTEAFF.

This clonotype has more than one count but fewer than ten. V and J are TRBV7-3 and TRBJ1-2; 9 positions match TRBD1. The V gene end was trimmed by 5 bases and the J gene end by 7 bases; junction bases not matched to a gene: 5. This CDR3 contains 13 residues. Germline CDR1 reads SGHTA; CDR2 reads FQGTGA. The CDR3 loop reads CASSPPTGGGYTF. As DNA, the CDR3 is TGTGCCAGCAGCCCCCCGACAGGGGGTGGCTACACCTTC.

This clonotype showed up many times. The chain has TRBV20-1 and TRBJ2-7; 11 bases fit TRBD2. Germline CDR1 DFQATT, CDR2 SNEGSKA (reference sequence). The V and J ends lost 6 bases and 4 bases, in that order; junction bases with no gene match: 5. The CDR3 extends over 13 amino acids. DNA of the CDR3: TGCAGTGCCTCGGGACTAGCGGATTACGAGCAGTACTTC. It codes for CSASGLADYEQYF.

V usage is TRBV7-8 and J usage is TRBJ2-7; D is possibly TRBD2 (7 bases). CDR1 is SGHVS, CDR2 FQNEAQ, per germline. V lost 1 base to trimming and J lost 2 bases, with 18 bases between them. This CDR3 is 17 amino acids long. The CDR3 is CASSLEQGLRTTYEQYF. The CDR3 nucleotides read TGTGCCAGCAGCTTAGAACAGGGACTACGCACTACCTACGAGCAGTACTTC.

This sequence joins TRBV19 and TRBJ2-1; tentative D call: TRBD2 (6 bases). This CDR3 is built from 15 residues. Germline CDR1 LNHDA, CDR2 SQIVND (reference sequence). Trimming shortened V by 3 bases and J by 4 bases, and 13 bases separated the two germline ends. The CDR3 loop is CASSILGGGYNEQFF. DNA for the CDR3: TGTGCCAGTAGTATCCTGGGTGGAGGGTACAATGAGCAGTTCTTC.

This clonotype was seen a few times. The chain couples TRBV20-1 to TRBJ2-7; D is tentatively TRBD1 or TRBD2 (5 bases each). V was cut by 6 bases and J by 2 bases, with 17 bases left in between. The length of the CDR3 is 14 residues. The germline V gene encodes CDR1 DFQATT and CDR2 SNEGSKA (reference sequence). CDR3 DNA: TGCAGTGCGACTAACGGGGCTACCACCTACGAGCAGTACTTC. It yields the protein CSATNGATTYEQYF.

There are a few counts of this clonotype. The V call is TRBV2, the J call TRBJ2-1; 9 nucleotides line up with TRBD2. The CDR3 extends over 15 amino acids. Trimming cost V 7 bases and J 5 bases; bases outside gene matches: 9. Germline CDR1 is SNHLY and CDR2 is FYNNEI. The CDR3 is CASKSFSGGNNEQFF. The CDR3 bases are TGTGCCAGCAAATCTTTTAGCGGGGGAAACAATGAGCAGTTCTTC.

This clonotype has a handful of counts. The DNA of the CDR3 is TGTGCCAGCAGCAAAGTCCCCGAGACCCAGTACTTC. It yields the protein CASSKVPETQYF. The chain uses TRBV7-2 and TRBJ2-5; D is unclear. Germline V lookup: CDR1 SGHTA, CDR2 FQGNSA. CDR3 size: 12 residues. Trimming stripped 5 bases from V and 5 bases from J, with 9 bases between.

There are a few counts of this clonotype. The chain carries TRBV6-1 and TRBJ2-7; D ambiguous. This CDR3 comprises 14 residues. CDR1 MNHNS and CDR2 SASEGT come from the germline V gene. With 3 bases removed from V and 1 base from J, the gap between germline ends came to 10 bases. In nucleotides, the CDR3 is TGTGCCAGCAGTGACCTGGGCAGATCCTACGAGCAGTACTTC. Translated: CASSDLGRSYEQYF.

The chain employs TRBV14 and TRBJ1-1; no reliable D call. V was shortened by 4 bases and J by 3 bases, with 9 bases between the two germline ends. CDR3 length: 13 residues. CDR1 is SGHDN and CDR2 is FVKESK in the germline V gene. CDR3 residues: CASSRSAHTEAFF. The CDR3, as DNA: TGTGCCAGCAGCCGCTCAGCCCACACTGAAGCTTTCTTT. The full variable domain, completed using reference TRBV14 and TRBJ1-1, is EAGVTQFPSHSVIEKGQTVTLRCDPISGHDNLYWYRRVMGKEIKFLLHFVKESKQDESGMPNNRFLAERTGGTYSTLKVQPAELEDSGVYFCASSRSAHTEAFFGQGTRLTVV.

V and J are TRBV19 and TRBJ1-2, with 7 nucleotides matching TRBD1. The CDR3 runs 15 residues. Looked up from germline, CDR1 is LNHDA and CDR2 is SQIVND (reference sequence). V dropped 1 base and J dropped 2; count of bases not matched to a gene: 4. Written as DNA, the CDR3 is TGTGCCAGTAGTATAGCGATGGGACAGAACTATGGCTACACCTTC. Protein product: CASSIAMGQNYGYTF.

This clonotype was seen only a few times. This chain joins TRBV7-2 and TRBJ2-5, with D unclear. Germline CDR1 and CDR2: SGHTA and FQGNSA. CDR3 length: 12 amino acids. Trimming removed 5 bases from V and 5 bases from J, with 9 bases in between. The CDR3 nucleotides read TGTGCCAGCAGCGTAACTTTGGAGACCCAGTACTTC. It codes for CASSVTLETQYF. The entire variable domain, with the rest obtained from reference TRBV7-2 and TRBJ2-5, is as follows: GAGVSQSPSNKVTEKGKDVELRCDPISGHTALYWYRQSLGQGLEFLIYFQGNSAPDKSGLPSDRFSAERTGGSVSTLTIQRTQQEDSAVYLCASSVTLETQYFGPGTRLLVL.

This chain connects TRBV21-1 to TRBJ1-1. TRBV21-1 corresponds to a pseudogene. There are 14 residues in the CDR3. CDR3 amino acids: CASSKEVSGLEAFF. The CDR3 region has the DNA TGTGCCAGCAGCAAAGAAGTGAGCGGGTTGGAAGCTTTCTTT.

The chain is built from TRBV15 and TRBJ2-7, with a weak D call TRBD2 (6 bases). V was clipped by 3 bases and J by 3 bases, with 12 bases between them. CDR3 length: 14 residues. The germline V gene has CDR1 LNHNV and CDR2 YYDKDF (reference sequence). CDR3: CATSSGGGFYEQYF. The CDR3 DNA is TGTGCCACCAGCAGTGGTGGGGGGTTCTACGAGCAGTACTTC.

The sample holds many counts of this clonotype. CDR3 loop: CASSPLTGNDEQYF. The DNA for the CDR3 is TGTGCCAGCAGTCCCTTGACAGGGAATGACGAGCAGTACTTC. This chain uses TRBV6-2 or TRBV6-3 with TRBJ2-7, with 7 nucleotides matching TRBD1. The CDR3 length is 14 residues. The V gene end was trimmed by 5 bases and the J gene end by 5 bases; junction bases not matched to a gene: 9. Looked up from germline, CDR1 is MNHEY and CDR2 is SVGEGT.